One sample yielded the 8 T cell receptor beta chains listed below, sequenced in a study of PD-L1 blockade in urothelial cancer. The table came from immunoSEQ multiplex PCR; TCRdb's copy has only in-frame clones and leaves some out. The sample lists about 50,000 clones, approximately 77% occurring once. The specimen comprised PBMCs, sampled around atezolizumab (anti-PD-L1) treatment. These receptor sequences come from a man in his 70s with urothelial cancer.

The chain is built from TRBV7-2 and TRBJ2-2, with 9 bases fitting TRBD2. Per the germline V gene, CDR1 is SGHTA and CDR2 is FQGNSA. The CDR3 totals 17 residues. The J segment lost 5 bases and the V segment lost 5 bases, leaving 12 bases of the junction unmatched. CDR3 in DNA: TGTGCCAGCAGCCCCGATGGAGCGGGGGGAGGAACCGGGGAGCTGTTTTTT. Amino acid sequence: CASSPDGAGGGTGELFF.

This rearrangement joins TRBV18 to TRBJ2-5; no clear D. Between the trimmed V and J ends, which lost 2 bases and 2 bases, there was a span of 6 bases. Per germline, CDR1 KGHSH and CDR2 LQKENI. The CDR3 consists of 13 residues. CDR3 amino acids: CASSPSQQETQYF. The CDR3 region has the DNA TGTGCCAGCTCACCAAGCCAACAAGAGACCCAGTACTTC.

The rearrangement uses TRBV4-3 and TRBJ2-2; 8 nucleotides align to TRBD2. The CDR3 runs to 17 residues. CDR1 is LGHNA and CDR2 is YSLEER in the germline V gene. Trimming at V came to 5 bases and at J to 0 bases, leaving 8 bases not matched to a gene. CDR3 sequence (DNA): TGCGCCAGCAGCGTTCAACTAGCGGACGCGAACACCGGGGAGCTGTTTTTT. It yields the protein CASSVQLADANTGELFF.

This sequence joins TRBV6-6 and TRBJ2-7, with TRBD1 matching 10 bases. The CDR3 runs to 15 residues. Germline CDR1 MNHNY, CDR2 SVGAGI (reference sequence). V trimming: 2 bases; J trimming: 4 bases; junction bases outside the gene matches: 5. The CDR3 spells CASSYNGQGVYEQYF. The DNA for the CDR3 is TGTGCCAGCAGTTACAACGGACAGGGGGTGTACGAGCAGTACTTC.

The chain uses TRBV11-2 and TRBJ2-1; no firm D call. From germline, CDR1 is SGHAT and CDR2 FQNNGV. The CDR3 length is 16 residues. Trimming took off 2 bases at V and 0 bases at J, with 11 bases between the two ends. CDR3 in amino acids: CASSLPGFSSYNEQFF. The CDR3 nucleotides read TGTGCCAGCAGCTTACCGGGTTTTAGCTCCTACAATGAGCAGTTCTTC.

Worth noting for this clone: One junction end does not reproduce the germline sequence, and a read error may be involved. The chain joins TRBV5-4 to TRBJ1-2, with D perhaps TRBD1 (6 bases). Germline-derived CDR1 and CDR2 are SGHNT and YYREEE (reference sequence). The CDR3 length is 13 residues. CDR3 coding DNA: TGCGCCAGCAGCCAAGTCGGGACATCTGGCTACACCTTC. Translated: CASSQVGTSGYTF.

This clone was seen only once. The CDR3: CASSLEAFGELFF. CDR3 nucleotides: TGTGCCAGCAGCTTAGAGGCCTTTGGGGAGCTGTTTTTT. The gene calls are TRBV11-3 and TRBJ2-2; D is unclear. This CDR3 has 13 amino acids. The germline CDR1 and CDR2 sequences are SGHNT and YENEEA. The V and J ends lost 0 bases and 8 bases respectively, with 7 bases between them.

This sequence joins TRBV5-6 and TRBJ2-7, with D hard to call. Trimming pared 3 bases from V and 0 bases from J, leaving 10 bases between. Germline values: CDR1 SGHDT, CDR2 YYEEEE. This CDR3 is built from 14 residues. The CDR3 is CASSSTPHSYEQYF. Written as DNA, the CDR3 is TGTGCCAGCAGCTCAACCCCACACTCCTACGAGCAGTACTTC.